This is a list of T cell receptor beta chains from one sample in a study of blood T cell repertoires in COVID-19. The method was immunoSEQ multiplex PCR; TCRdb's version includes in-frame clones alone and lacks a portion of them. The sample contains 250,000 to 300,000 clones, 75% to 90% of which appear only once. The sequencing input was peripheral blood. Every receptor here comes from a woman between 40 and 50 years old who had recovered from COVID-19. Both conserved end residues are part of each CDR3. The D gene is left open where the match is weak. The size field is filled for only some rows; it gives once, few, many or a size class.

TRBV7-3,TRBJ2-3,NA,TRBD2,CASSPHSTGGLADTQYF,TGTGCCAGCAGCCCCCATTCAACGGGGGGGCTCGCAGATACGCAGTATTTT
TRBV5-8,TRBJ2-1,NA,TRBD2,CASSLTGLADTYNEQFF,TGTGCCAGCAGCTTGACGGGACTAGCTGATACCTACAATGAGCAGTTCTTC
TRBV5-6,TRBJ2-1,NA,TRBD2,CASSFLAGGNEQFF,TGTGCCAGCAGTTTTCTAGCGGGAGGCAATGAGCAGTTCTTC
TRBV4-2,TRBJ2-7,NA,TRBD2,CASSQETSGGASSYEQYF,TGTGCCAGCAGCCAAGAGACTAGCGGGGGCGCAAGCTCCTACGAGCAGTACTTC
TRBV2,TRBJ1-6,NA,TRBD1,CASSMDRVGSPLHF,TGTGCCAGCAGTATGGACAGGGTGGGTTCACCCCTCCACTTT
TRBV29-1,TRBJ2-5,NA,NA,CSVLGLNQETQYF,TGCAGCGTTCTTGGACTAAATCAAGAGACCCAGTACTTC
TRBV30,TRBJ2-7,NA,NA,CAWSKSPYEQYF,TGTGCCTGGAGTAAGAGCCCCTACGAGCAGTACTTC
TRBV21-1,TRBJ1-2,NA,NA,CASSIRQGANYGYTF,TGTGCCAGCAGCATCAGACAGGGCGCTAACTATGGCTACACCTTC
TRBV5-1,TRBJ2-2,NA,TRBD2,CASSTGLAGGHTGELFF,TGCGCCAGCAGCACGGGACTAGCGGGAGGTCACACCGGGGAGCTGTTTTTT
TRBV7-2,TRBJ1-5,once,NA,CASSLVGREPQHF,TGTGCCAGCAGCTTAGTTGGCAGGGAGCCCCAGCATTTT
TRBV2,TRBJ2-3,once,NA,CASSAGGRTDTQYF,TGTGCCAGCAGTGCAGGGGGGCGCACAGATACGCAGTATTTT
TRBV12-3/TRBV12-4,TRBJ1-2,NA,NA,CASSLTETYGYTF,TGTGCCAGCAGTTTGACAGAAACCTATGGCTACACCTTC
TRBV9,TRBJ1-1,NA,NA,CASSVGLHENTEAFF,TGTGCCAGCAGCGTAGGTTTACACGAGAACACTGAAGCTTTCTTT
TRBV27,TRBJ1-1,NA,TRBD1,CASSKQGGTEAFF,TGTGCCAGCAGCAAACAGGGGGGGACTGAAGCTTTCTTT
TRBV12-5,TRBJ2-1,NA,TRBD2,CASGLVPSGSYNEQFF,TGTGCTAGTGGTTTGGTTCCTAGCGGGAGTTATAATGAGCAGTTCTTC
TRBV6-1,TRBJ1-2,once,NA,CASSEQGLGYTF,TGTGCCAGCAGTGAGCAGGGTTTGGGCTACACCTTC
TRBV5-6,TRBJ1-1,NA,NA,CASSWGVDKGTEAFF,TGTGCCAGCAGCTGGGGGGTGGACAAGGGCACTGAAGCTTTCTTT
TRBV19,TRBJ1-2,NA,NA,CASSTLWGGSGYTF,TGTGCCAGTAGTACGTTGTGGGGGGGAAGTGGCTACACCTTC
TRBV19,TRBJ2-7,NA,TRBD1,CASSTGQGSNEQYF,TGTGCCAGTAGTACGGGACAGGGGAGCAACGAGCAGTACTTC
TRBV3-1/TRBV3-2,TRBJ2-3,NA,TRBD2,CASSQLAGGPDTQYF,TGTGCCAGCAGCCAGCTAGCGGGGGGGCCAGATACGCAGTATTTT
TRBV5-1,TRBJ2-1,NA,TRBD2,CASSAGLEVVEQFF,TGCGCCAGCTCTGCGGGACTAGAGGTCGTTGAGCAGTTCTTC
TRBV9,TRBJ2-5,NA,TRBD2,CASSEIAGGPLETQYF,TGTGCCAGCAGCGAAATAGCGGGGGGGCCTTTGGAGACCCAGTACTTC
TRBV7-2,TRBJ1-6,NA,NA,CASSLIQNNSPLHF,TGTGCCAGCAGCTTAATCCAGAATAATTCACCCCTCCACTTT